These 20 T cell receptor beta chains share one sample of origin, sequenced in a study of low-dose radiotherapy and immunotherapy resistance in tumors. TRAV- and TRBV-specific primers primed first-strand cDNA, covering alpha and beta chains. With a V-primer adapter and a constant-region primer, TCRs were amplified for 20 PCR cycles. TCRdb reprocessed the reads with MiXCR, giving one entry per CDR3 protein. The table lists some 11,000 distinct CDR3 sequences, 60% to 80% of them singletons. The receptors here all came from a human donor with advanced metastatic prostate, ovarian, gallbladder or colorectal cancer (not recorded which). This table probably holds off-target reads from a library built for another chain.

This clonotype was found a few times. This sequence joins TRBV28 and TRBJ1-1; D remains ambiguous. Per germline, CDR1 MDHEN and CDR2 SYDVKM. This CDR3 is built from 14 residues. Trimming pared 3 bases from V and 4 bases from J, leaving 12 bases between. CDR3 bases: TGTGCCAGCAGTTTGTATAGGCAGTCCACTGAAGCTTTCTTT. It yields the protein CASSLYRQSTEAFF.

The rearrangement joins TRBV7-2 to TRBJ2-1, with 7 nucleotides matching TRBD2. Germline V gene sequence: CDR1 SGHTA, CDR2 FQGNSA. The trim removed 5 bases at V and 4 bases at J, leaving 5 bases unmatched. The CDR3 consists of 14 residues. The CDR3 DNA is TGTGCCAGCAGCCCCGAAGCGGGATACAATGAGCAGTTCTTC. It codes for CASSPEAGYNEQFF.

This clonotype was found a few times. The V gene is TRBV28, the J gene TRBJ1-2; D unclear. V was clipped by 1 base and J by 2 bases, with 11 bases between them. Germline assignment: CDR1 MDHEN and CDR2 SYDVKM. The length of the CDR3 is 15 residues. CDR3 region: CASSLFIGWNYGYTF. The CDR3 bases are TGTGCCAGCAGTTTATTTATAGGGTGGAACTATGGCTACACCTTC.

This chain joins TRBV5-1 and TRBJ2-3; weak D call: TRBD2 (6 bases). The CDR3 covers 17 residues. CDR1 and CDR2 (germline): SGHRS, YFSETQ. V was cut by 2 bases and J by 1 base, with 17 bases left in between. CDR3 DNA: TGCGCCAGCAGCTTTCTAGCGCAAAATCTTCGCACAGATACGCAGTATTTT. This gives the protein CASSFLAQNLRTDTQYF.

This clonotype was seen a single time. The chain is built from TRBV14 and TRBJ2-5, with unresolved D. V was shortened by 1 base and J by 7 bases, with 4 bases between the two germline ends. Looked up from germline, CDR1 is SGHDN and CDR2 is FVKESK. The CDR3 contains 11 residues. The CDR3 sequence: CASSQVGTQYF. The CDR3 DNA reads TGTGCCAGCAGCCAAGTTGGGACCCAGTACTTC.

The genes are TRBV19 and TRBJ1-2; D possibly corresponds to TRBD1 (5 bases). Trimming removed 7 bases at V and 4 bases at J, with 10 bases between. This CDR3 spans 12 amino acids. Germline V gene lookup returns CDR1 LNHDA and CDR2 SQIVND (reference sequence). The DNA for the CDR3 is TGTGCCAGTAAAAGGACAAGCTATGGCTACACCTTC. Translated, it gives CASKRTSYGYTF.

The rearrangement links TRBV11-3 to TRBJ1-5; D gene ambiguous. The CDR3 loop spans 16 amino acids. The V gene lost 3 bases and the J gene lost 4 bases, with 16 bases spanning the gap. From germline, CDR1 is SGHNT and CDR2 YENEEA. The CDR3 here is CASSFLGEGGNQPQHF. CDR3 bases: TGTGCCAGCAGCTTCCTTGGTGAGGGAGGGAATCAGCCCCAGCATTTT.

The chain recombines TRBV5-1 with TRBJ2-3; D possibly matches TRBD1 or TRBD2 (6 bases each). CDR1 is SGHRS and CDR2 is YFSETQ in the germline V gene. The CDR3 extends over 15 amino acids. V was cut by 2 bases and J by 3 bases, with 13 bases left in between. This CDR3 is CASSFDGGRTDTQYF. The CDR3, as DNA: TGCGCCAGCAGCTTCGACGGGGGCAGGACAGATACGCAGTATTTT.

The chain joins TRBV29-1 to TRBJ1-1, with D possibly matching TRBD1 (5 bases). Germline V gene data show CDR1 as SQVTM and CDR2 as ANQGSEA. V lost 5 bases to trimming and J lost 8 bases, with 18 bases between them. This CDR3 is 13 amino acids long. Written as DNA, the CDR3 is TGCAGCGTTTTTCGGGGCGTCGGGTCCGAAGCTTTCTTT. This translates into CSVFRGVGSEAFF.

This clonotype has more than one count but fewer than ten. This chain links TRBV18 with TRBJ2-7, with 7 bases matching TRBD2. The V gene's germline CDR1 is KGHSH and CDR2 LQKENI. CDR3 length: 15 amino acids. V lost 0 bases to trimming and J lost 3 bases; unmatched junction nucleotides: 5. CDR3 bases: TGTGCCAGCTCACCACCCGAGGGAGGGCTCTACGAGCAGTACTTC. Its protein is CASSPPEGGLYEQYF.

The chain is built from TRBV6-8 and TRBJ2-1; 8 bases agree with TRBD2. CDR3 length: 15 residues. From germline, CDR1 is MNHGY and CDR2 SAAAGT. Trimming took 5 bases from V and 6 from J; bases not matched to a gene: 9. This chain's CDR3 is CASSLKRESGNEQFF. CDR3 DNA: TGTGCCAGCAGTCTCAAGCGGGAGTCGGGCAATGAGCAGTTCTTC.

The V gene is TRBV5-6, the J gene TRBJ1-5; D ambiguous. Germline values: CDR1 SGHDT, CDR2 YYEEEE. The CDR3 extends over 16 amino acids. The V gene lost 4 bases and the J gene lost 9 bases, with 23 bases spanning the gap. The CDR3 reads CASSRRLYGPEGPQHF. The CDR3 DNA is TGTGCCAGCAGCCGTCGGCTATATGGACCCGAGGGGCCCCAGCATTTT.

In this sample, this clonotype turned up a few times. V and J are TRBV5-6 and TRBJ1-1; a weak D match, TRBD1 (5 bases). The CDR3 spans 14 residues. Germline V gives CDR1 SGHDT, CDR2 YYEEEE. V was clipped by 4 bases and J by 1 base, with 11 bases between them. CDR3 sequence (DNA): TGTGCCAGCAGCCGTCCCGACAGGAACACTGAAGCTTTCTTT. Protein product: CASSRPDRNTEAFF.

About this clonotype: An end of the junction does not agree with germline; a read error may underlie this. J is TRBJ2-2 and V is TRBV4-1; D may be TRBD2 (5 bases). Germline V CDR1 and CDR2: MGHRA, YSYEKL. This CDR3 region has 14 residues. The CDR3 nucleotides are TGTGCCAGCAGCCTCGGGATCCCCCCCGGGGAGCTGTTTTTT. This encodes CASSLGIPPGELFF.

This clonotype was found once. J is TRBJ2-7 and V is TRBV2; no reliable D call. V was cut by 8 bases and J by 0 bases, with 11 bases left in between. CDR1 and CDR2 from the germline V gene are SNHLY and FYNNEI. The CDR3 extends over 13 amino acids. Here the CDR3 DNA reads TGTGCCAGCGACCCAGCGAGCTCCTACGAGCAGTACTTC. This gives the protein CASDPASSYEQYF. Full variable domain (missing parts from reference TRBV2 and TRBJ2-7): EPEVTQTPSHQVTQMGQEVILRCVPISNHLYFYWYRQILGQKVEFLVSFYNNEISEKSEIFDDQFSVERPDGSNFTLKIRSTKLEDSAMYFCASDPASSYEQYFGPGTRLTVT.

This clonotype was picked up a small number of times. The chain carries TRBV18 and TRBJ1-5, with 8 bases identical to TRBD1. The CDR3 is 15 amino acids. Losses at the gene ends were 3 bases for V and 3 bases for J; bases not matched to a gene: 4. Germline V gene data show CDR1 as KGHSH and CDR2 as LQKENI. The CDR3 DNA sequence: TGTGCCAGCTCACCGGGACAGGTGAACAATCAGCCCCAGCATTTT. Translated: CASSPGQVNNQPQHF.

The chain recombines TRBV4-1 with TRBJ1-4; tentative D call: TRBD1 (5 bases). Germline lookup yields CDR1 MGHRA and CDR2 YSYEKL. This CDR3 is 15 amino acids long. Between the trimmed V and J ends, which lost 3 bases and 1 base, there was a span of 9 bases. CDR3 sequence: CASSQRTKTNEKLFF. The CDR3 DNA reads as TGCGCCAGCAGCCAGAGGACAAAAACTAATGAAAAACTGTTTTTT.

The V and J genes are TRBV25-1 and TRBJ1-6; D call uncertain. The CDR3 covers 13 residues. Trimming removed 4 bases at V and 7 bases at J, with 8 bases between. Germline V CDR1 and CDR2: MGHDK, SYGVNS. CDR3 residues: CASSAVVNSPLHF. The CDR3, as DNA: TGTGCCAGCAGTGCGGTAGTCAATTCACCCCTCCACTTT.

The rearrangement links TRBV5-1 to TRBJ2-1; TRBD1 or TRBD2 may be the D gene (6 bases each). The V gene lost 4 bases and the J gene lost 6 bases, with 17 bases spanning the gap. Germline assignment: CDR1 SGHRS and CDR2 YFSETQ. The CDR3 runs to 15 residues. In DNA form, the CDR3 reads TGCGCCAGCAGCCCACGGGGGCGCGGTATCAATGAGCAGTTCTTC. Protein: CASSPRGRGINEQFF.

The V gene is TRBV20-1, the J gene TRBJ1-6; D is perhaps TRBD1 (5 bases). This CDR3 is built from 14 residues. Germline V gene data show CDR1 as DFQATT and CDR2 as SNEGSKA (reference sequence). V was clipped by 6 bases and J by 7 bases, with 16 bases between them. In nucleotides, the CDR3 is TGCAGTGCCCCACAGGTCTTGGGCAATTCACCCCTCCACTTT. It codes for CSAPQVLGNSPLHF.